This entry features one TCR beta chain sequence. The specificity of this receptor is unknown. The input lacks base qualities; no much larger clone sits a single base away. V was cut back by 3 bases and J by 3 bases, leaving a gap of 27 bases between them. For CDR1 and CDR2, the germline V gene (reference sequence) lists LGHDT and YNNKEL. From its cysteine to its phenylalanine, the CDR3 spans 19 amino acids. Left in the record is the CDR3 DNA by itself, 57 bases read in frame from the first base. The data were obtained in a study of blood T cell repertoires in COVID-19 (TCRdb year 2020). The study in broad terms: The collaborator samples originated in the United States, Italy and Spain and spanned the acute and convalescent phases of COVID-19. The repertoires were released in a freely available public database meant as a resource for research on the immune response to SARS-CoV-2. Samples were obtained from the ongoing ImmuneRACE study (first 160 participants) and from about 1,300 subjects provided by 6 global collaborators. The prospective study material was composed of cDNA or gDNA derived from T cells, B-cell-depleted T cells, or PBMCs. Where HLA class I and class II types were available, the types were taken from metadata supplied by the sample provider, not from assay-based typing. Sample metadata almost always included a de-identified subject ID, COVID-19 status, age in years and sex. Subjects who had been exposed to COVID-19, were actively infected with it, or had recovered from it provided the deeply sampled blood TCRbeta repertoires that made up the dataset.

The study at large found these results: The amount of clinical and demographic metadata varied by source and participant and was provided uncurated.

TCRbeta CDR3 regions were amplified from genomic DNA by means of the immunoSEQ Assay, a bias-controlled multiplex PCR. As for the original processing: The number of nucleated cells in each sample was estimated by amplification of reference gene primers within the assay. Sequence reads were collapsed and filtered to measure the absolute abundance of every unique TCRbeta CDR3 rearrangement. For each sample, productive Simpson clonality was calculated as the square root of Simpson's diversity index over productive rearrangements. TCRdb provides this immuneACCESS table in a form limited to in-frame rearrangements. Some clones are lacking; in checked studies, under half of them reflect an unresolved V gene, and why the rest are absent is not known. The V and J calls and clone size were taken over from that table, and D and trimming were inferred from the DNA. Counted in this sample were about 220,000 clones; 82% of them appeared once. Approximately 5.2% of the sample is held by the ten biggest clonotypes.

At one collaborating source in Seattle, patients were enrolled during active infection and were followed longitudinally through the course of disease. The collaborating institutions used their own protocols to collect whole blood in K2EDTA tubes. For TCRbeta analysis, collaborators shipped samples as frozen whole blood, isolated PBMCs, or DNA extracted from either of those sample types. The clonotype comes from a woman in her 70s with COVID-19, enrolled during active disease. The chain couples TRBV3-1 (or the pseudogene TRBV3-2) to TRBJ2-7, with a tentative D gene TRBD2 over 6 matching bases. The material sequenced was peripheral blood. In nucleotides, the sequence is TGTGCCAGCAGCCACCTCCTGGGTGGTAGCGGAAACACTAACTACGAGCAGTACTTC. Its coded protein is CASSHLLGGSGNTNYEQYF.